One sample yielded the 26 T cell receptor beta chains listed below, sequenced in a study of early T cells in non-severe SARS-CoV-2 infection. One entry per CDR3 protein, called by TCRdb with MiXCR from the 5' RACE reads. The sample holds tens of thousands of distinct CDR3 sequences; over 4% are singletons and the top ten take around 5%. The sample consisted of whole blood. Source of these receptors: an adult who was a healthcare worker with PCR-confirmed SARS-CoV-2 infection or an uninfected control (not recorded which).

This clonotype appeared a few times. The V call is TRBV7-9, the J call TRBJ1-1; D may be TRBD1 (5 bases). With 4 bases removed from V and 0 bases from J, the gap between germline ends came to 9 bases. This CDR3 spans 14 amino acids. The germline V gene has CDR1 SEHNR and CDR2 FQNEAQ (reference sequence). In nucleotides, the CDR3 is TGTGCCAGCAGCTCTGGGACCTTGAACACTGAAGCTTTCTTT. Translation gives CASSSGTLNTEAFF.

This clonotype showed up many times. This chain uses TRBV10-3 with TRBJ2-2; 10 bases are a match to TRBD1. The CDR3 spans 14 residues. The J segment lost 6 bases and the V segment lost 5 bases, leaving 3 bases of the junction unmatched. The germline CDR1 and CDR2 sequences are ENHRY and SYGVKD. The DNA of the CDR3 is TGTGCCATCAGTCGGGACAGGGGCTCCGGGGAGCTGTTTTTT. It codes for CAISRDRGSGELFF.

In this sample, this clonotype turned up many times. The chain joins TRBV20-1 to TRBJ1-2; D possibly corresponds to TRBD1 (5 bases). Trimming pared 5 bases from V and 4 bases from J, leaving 11 bases between. CDR1 DFQATT and CDR2 SNEGSKA come from the germline V gene (reference sequence). The CDR3 runs 12 residues. The CDR3 region has the DNA TGCAGTGCTGCGCGGGGGGGCTATGGCTACACCTTC. Its translation is CSAARGGYGYTF.

The table lists this clonotype with many counts. The gene calls are TRBV11-2 and TRBJ1-5, with a possible D match to TRBD1 (5 bases). CDR1 is SGHAT and CDR2 is FQNNGV in the germline V gene. The CDR3 runs to 15 residues. Trimming took off 0 bases at V and 7 bases at J, with 13 bases between the two ends. This CDR3 reads CASSLDSTWGQPQHF. The CDR3 nucleotides read TGTGCCAGCAGCTTAGATTCGACTTGGGGCCAGCCCCAGCATTTT.

The sample holds many counts of this clonotype. The chain recombines TRBV18 with TRBJ2-1; a possible D gene is TRBD2 (5 bases). Germline loops: CDR1 KGHSH, CDR2 LQKENI. Trimming removed 6 bases from V and 6 bases from J, with 18 bases in between. This CDR3 contains 15 residues. The CDR3 DNA reads TGTGCCAGCTCTCAAAAAGGATCTAGCAGCAATGAGCAGTTCTTC. Translation gives CASSQKGSSSNEQFF.

This clonotype came up many times. This chain links TRBV12-3 or TRBV12-4 with TRBJ2-5, with 8 bases that match TRBD2. The CDR3 is 14 amino acids. V lost 5 bases to trimming and J lost 4 bases; unmatched junction nucleotides: 6. This chain's CDR3 is CASSQSGSGETQYF. DNA for the CDR3: TGTGCCAGCAGTCAGAGCGGGAGTGGAGAGACCCAGTACTTC.

Many counts were recorded for this clonotype. The V gene is TRBV4-2, the J gene TRBJ1-1, with D perhaps matching TRBD1 (5 bases). Germline lookup yields CDR1 LGHNA and CDR2 YNFKEQ. This CDR3 is 15 amino acids long. With 4 bases removed from V and 0 bases from J, the gap between germline ends came to 12 bases. The CDR3 DNA is TGTGCCAGCAGCCCACCAGGGACCATGAACACTGAAGCTTTCTTT. Its translation is CASSPPGTMNTEAFF.

This clonotype was counted ten times or more. This chain joins TRBV5-1 and TRBJ2-1; D is undetermined. Germline CDR1 reads SGHRS; CDR2 reads YFSETQ. V gave up 1 base and J gave up 7 bases, with 3 bases separating them. CDR3 length equals 11 residues. The CDR3: CASSLINEQFF. CDR3 coding DNA: TGCGCCAGCAGCTTGATAAATGAGCAGTTCTTC.

This clonotype was counted many times. The chain combines TRBV3-1 with TRBJ1-1; tentative D call: TRBD1 (5 bases). Deletions cut 0 bases from V and 8 bases from J, with 10 bases between. There are 13 residues in the CDR3. CDR1 is LGHDT, CDR2 YNNKEL, per germline (reference sequence). The CDR3 region is CASSQDRGQEAFF. Written as DNA, the CDR3 is TGTGCCAGCAGCCAAGATCGGGGCCAGGAAGCTTTCTTT.

This clonotype was picked up a small number of times. This chain links TRBV14 with TRBJ2-7; 9 positions match TRBD2. Unmatched junction bases numbered 7, after V lost 4 bases and J lost 3 bases. Germline V lookup: CDR1 SGHDN, CDR2 FVKESK. The CDR3 runs 15 residues. In DNA form, the CDR3 reads TGTGCCAGCAGCCGCGGGTCTAGCGGGAACTACGAGCAGTACTTC. Translated, it gives CASSRGSSGNYEQYF.

The table lists this clonotype with many counts. The rearrangement joins TRBV6-2 or TRBV6-3 to TRBJ2-1; 10 nucleotides line up with TRBD2. This CDR3 comprises 16 residues. V shed 4 bases, J shed 4 bases, and the junction held 7 bases outside the gene matches. Germline assignment: CDR1 MNHEY and CDR2 SVGEGT. CDR3 sequence reads: CASSFSGLAFYNEQFF. The CDR3 DNA reads TGTGCCAGCAGTTTCTCGGGACTAGCGTTTTACAATGAGCAGTTCTTC.

There are many counts of this clonotype. This chain uses TRBV5-1 with TRBJ2-3; D not resolved. The germline V gene has CDR1 SGHRS and CDR2 YFSETQ. Trimming cost V 1 base and J 1 base, with 10 bases left between them. This CDR3 contains 15 residues. The CDR3 DNA sequence: TGCGCCAGCAGCTTGAGCCTCCGCGGCACAGATACGCAGTATTTT. It yields the protein CASSLSLRGTDTQYF.

With respect to this clonotype: Compared with germline, one end of the junction differs, possibly owing to a read error. The rearrangement links TRBV2 to TRBJ2-3; 8 nucleotides agree with TRBD2. This CDR3 is built from 15 residues. Germline V gene sequence: CDR1 SNHLY, CDR2 FYNNEI. The CDR3 here is CASSERLAWTDTLYF. CDR3 coding DNA: TGTGCCAGCAGTGAGCGACTAGCGTGGACAGATACGCTGTATTTT. Using reference TRBV2 and TRBJ2-3 for the parts outside the CDR3, the full variable domain is EPEVTQTPSHQVTQMGQEVILRCVPISNHLYFYWYRQILGQKVEFLVSFYNNEISEKSEIFDDQFSVERPDGSNFTLKIRSTKLEDSAMYFCASSERLAWTDTLYFGPGTRLTVL.

This clonotype was seen repeatedly, ten times or more. The rearrangement uses TRBV4-1 and TRBJ2-3; possibly TRBD1 for D (5 bases). V was shortened by 0 bases and J by 2 bases, with 18 bases between the two germline ends. The CDR3 is 18 residues long. Per the germline V gene, CDR1 is MGHRA and CDR2 is YSYEKL. The CDR3 is CASSQDKCRGHVTDTQYF. The CDR3 DNA reads as TGCGCCAGCAGCCAAGATAAGTGCCGCGGACACGTCACAGATACGCAGTATTTT.

This clonotype has ten or more counts. The V and J genes are TRBV19 and TRBJ2-7; 8 nucleotides agree with TRBD1. The ends lost 6 bases at V and 6 bases at J; junction bases unmatched: 10. This CDR3 has 14 residues. CDR1 LNHDA and CDR2 SQIVND come from the germline V gene (reference sequence). CDR3 nucleotide sequence: TGTGCCAGTAGACCTGGGGGACAGGCTATCGAGCAGTACTTC. Its protein product is CASRPGGQAIEQYF.

At least ten counts were recorded for this clonotype. J is TRBJ2-7 and V is TRBV18; tentatively, D is TRBD1 or TRBD2 (5 bases each). Germline V CDR1 and CDR2: KGHSH, LQKENI. The CDR3 has 15 amino acids. The V end was cut by 2 bases, the J end by 2 bases, with 13 bases between. The CDR3 DNA reads TGTGCCAGCTCACCAATAAGGGACCGAGCCTACGAGCAGTACTTC. It encodes CASSPIRDRAYEQYF.

The CDR3 loop reads CSGTAGAHEQYF. The CDR3 region has the DNA TGCAGCGGGACGGCGGGAGCCCACGAGCAGTACTTC. The J gene is TRBJ2-7, the V gene TRBV29-1; TRBD2 aligns across 7 bases. CDR1 is SQVTM, CDR2 ANQGSEA, per germline. The V and J ends lost 7 bases and 5 bases, in that order; junction bases with no gene match: 8. This CDR3 is built from 12 residues.

This clonotype was counted at least ten times. This sequence joins TRBV24-1 and TRBJ2-2, with 9 positions matching TRBD1. V lost 5 bases, J lost 4 bases, and 10 bases stayed unmatched. Germline CDR1 reads KGHDR; CDR2 reads SFDVKD. The CDR3 is 17 residues long. The CDR3 loop reads CATSGLGQGWSTGELFF. The CDR3 DNA reads as TGTGCCACCAGTGGCTTGGGACAGGGCTGGTCCACCGGGGAGCTGTTTTTT.

This clonotype has at least ten counts. The CDR3 sequence is CASSPKQGGYGYTF. The CDR3, as DNA: TGTGCCAGCAGTCCTAAACAGGGAGGATATGGCTACACCTTC. The chain employs TRBV6-5 and TRBJ1-2; the D gene is possibly TRBD1 (6 bases). The CDR3 extends over 14 amino acids. V lost 5 bases, J lost 5 bases, and 15 bases lay in between. The germline CDR1 and CDR2 sequences are MNHEY and SVGAGI.

In its sample, this clonotype was seen many times. The V call is TRBV29-1, the J call TRBJ1-1, with TRBD1 as a possible D gene (5 bases). The CDR3 totals 13 residues. In germline, CDR1 is SQVTM, CDR2 ANQGSEA. The V and J ends lost 5 bases and 0 bases respectively, with 10 bases between them. The CDR3 protein is CSVMRGMNTEAFF. The DNA for the CDR3 is TGCAGCGTTATGAGGGGAATGAACACTGAAGCTTTCTTT. The variable domain in full, completed from reference TRBV29-1 and TRBJ1-1, reads SAVISQKPSRDICQRGTSLTIQCQVDSQVTMMFWYRQQPGQSLTLIATANQGSEATYESGFVIDKFPISRPNLTFSTLTVSNMSPEDSSIYLCSVMRGMNTEAFFGQGTRLTVV.

This clonotype has at least ten counts. The CDR3 region is CASSPYDGGQVYGYTF. CDR3 nucleotide sequence: TGTGCCAGCAGTCCATATGATGGGGGGCAAGTCTATGGCTACACCTTC. The V call is TRBV12-3 or TRBV12-4, the J call TRBJ1-2; D might be TRBD1 (6 bases). Trimming pared 5 bases from V and 4 bases from J, leaving 20 bases between. The CDR3 is made up of 16 amino acids.

This clonotype was seen a handful of times. V usage is TRBV3-1 and J usage is TRBJ2-1; TRBD2 is a possible D gene (5 bases). CDR1 LGHDT and CDR2 YNNKEL come from the germline V gene (reference sequence). Trimming removed 4 bases from V and 0 bases from J, with 13 bases in between. The CDR3 has 16 amino acids. The CDR3 spells CASSPRGELSYNEQFF. The CDR3 coding sequence is TGTGCCAGCAGCCCCCGGGGAGAACTCTCCTACAATGAGCAGTTCTTC.

This clonotype was picked up many times. V is TRBV6-6 and J is TRBJ1-4, with D tentatively TRBD1 (5 bases). The CDR3 covers 15 residues. The V and J ends lost 6 bases and 3 bases respectively, with 14 bases between them. Per the germline V gene, CDR1 is MNHNY and CDR2 is SVGAGI (reference sequence). CDR3 DNA: TGTGCCAGCAGAGGGACGGTCGGGGCTAATGAAAAACTGTTTTTT. Translating it yields CASRGTVGANEKLFF.

In this sample, this clonotype turned up many times. The rearrangement links TRBV27 to TRBJ2-7; possibly TRBD1 for D (5 bases). V lost 3 bases and J 2 bases, leaving 14 bases between the germline ends. The germline V gene encodes CDR1 MNHEY and CDR2 SMNVEV (reference sequence). The CDR3 sequence is 15 residues long. CDR3 sequence: CASSLRLEGAYEQYF. The CDR3 DNA follows: TGTGCCAGCAGTTTGCGTCTAGAAGGGGCCTACGAGCAGTACTTC.

This clonotype was picked up a small number of times. The J gene is TRBJ2-5, the V gene TRBV20-1; 8 bases map to TRBD2. The J segment lost 5 bases and the V segment lost 3 bases, leaving 8 bases of the junction unmatched. CDR3 length: 14 amino acids. In germline, CDR1 is DFQATT, CDR2 SNEGSKA (reference sequence). The CDR3 bases are TGCAGTGCTAGGGGGGGAGCGGGAGATGAGACCCAGTACTTC. Translating it yields CSARGGAGDETQYF.

The chain employs TRBV5-1 and TRBJ2-1; D gene unclear. The CDR3 spans 12 residues. Germline assignment: CDR1 SGHRS and CDR2 YFSETQ. V was cut by 4 bases and J by 7 bases, with 9 bases left in between. CDR3 bases: TGCGCCAGCAGCAAAACAAGGAATGAGCAGTTCTTC. Its protein product is CASSKTRNEQFF.